Described below is a single TCR beta chain sequence and its context. Its antigen is not identified. Donors sampled were nominally healthy, though unrecorded immune exposures were likely. The sample originates from a study of cytomegalovirus exposure and HLA in healthy donors. V was pared by 5 bases and J by 4 bases, with 3 bases of the junction left unmatched. Germline assignment: CDR1 SEHNR and CDR2 FQNEAQ (reference sequence). The CDR3 is 14 residues long. Study-level results: The study designated 150 or so TCR beta chains cytomegalovirus-associated.

The PCR had 60 Vbeta and 13 Jbeta primers. Data came from immunoSEQ multiplex PCR; TCRdb stores just in-frame clones and leaves some out. The table includes some 98,000 clones, 76% detected once. The sequencing sample was made of PBMCs. This receptor was identified in a man in his forties in good health and CMV-seronegative. The chain combines TRBV7-9 with TRBJ2-2; TRBD2 matches 8 bases. The CDR3 DNA sequence: TGTGCCAGCAGCCGCCGGGAGGGCACCGGGGAGCTGTTTTTT. Translating gives CASSRREGTGELFF.